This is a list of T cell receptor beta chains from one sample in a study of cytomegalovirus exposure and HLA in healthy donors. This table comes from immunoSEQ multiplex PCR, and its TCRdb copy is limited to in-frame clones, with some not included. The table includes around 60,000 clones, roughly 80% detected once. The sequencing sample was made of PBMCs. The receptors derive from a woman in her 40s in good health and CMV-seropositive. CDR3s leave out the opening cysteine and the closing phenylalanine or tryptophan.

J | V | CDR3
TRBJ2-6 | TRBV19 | ASSFRDRGIAGANVLT
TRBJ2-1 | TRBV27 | ASSLTGGGAYNEQF
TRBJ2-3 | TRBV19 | ATLSGGMDTQY
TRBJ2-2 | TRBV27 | ASSLLAGTGELF
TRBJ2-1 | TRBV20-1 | SASQGNEQF
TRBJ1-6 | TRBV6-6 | ASTTNPDIGNSPLH
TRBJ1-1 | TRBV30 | AWSKSENTEAF
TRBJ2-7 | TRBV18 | ASSPPGNKHEQY
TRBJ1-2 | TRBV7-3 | ASSLGDGGYT
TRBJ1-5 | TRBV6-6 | ASSYVRHPNQPQH
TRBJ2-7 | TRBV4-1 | ASSQAWGGYEQY
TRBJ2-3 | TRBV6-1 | ASIPDSSGGLTQY
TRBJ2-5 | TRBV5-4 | ASSLYDTQETQY
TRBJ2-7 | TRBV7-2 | ASSPWGTAGGYEQY
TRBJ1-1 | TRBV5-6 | ASSFGLTEAF
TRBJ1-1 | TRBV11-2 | ASSSLSTTGVNTEAF
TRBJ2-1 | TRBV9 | ASSVGINEQF
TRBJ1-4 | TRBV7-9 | ASSPGVEKLF
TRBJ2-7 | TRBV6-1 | ASSFSGLAGPEQY
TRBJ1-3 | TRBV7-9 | SSSHPTRNSGNTIY
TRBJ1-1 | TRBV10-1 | ASTGGDRVRTEAF
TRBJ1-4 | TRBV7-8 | ASSLDRGKLF
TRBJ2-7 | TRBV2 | ASSFRTGPYEQY
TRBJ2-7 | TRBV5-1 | ASSLFGGPYEQY
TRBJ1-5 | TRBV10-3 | AITPTGGGPQH
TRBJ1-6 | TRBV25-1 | ASSETMGGTGIIQGLH
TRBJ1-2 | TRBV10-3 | AISESSGGYT
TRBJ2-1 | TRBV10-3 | AISGNRGEKAEQF
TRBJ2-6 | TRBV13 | ASSLGQGSSGANVLT
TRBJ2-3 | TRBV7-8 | ASSLVQGTDTQY
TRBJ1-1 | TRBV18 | ASSQTENTEAF
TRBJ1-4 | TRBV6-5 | ASRKTGGDEKLF
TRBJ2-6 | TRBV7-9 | ASTLSGSGANVLT
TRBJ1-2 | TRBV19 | ASSISLGQRGYT
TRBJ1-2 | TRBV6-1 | ASSEDRFGGYT
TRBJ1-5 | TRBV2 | ASNSGQGSNQPQH
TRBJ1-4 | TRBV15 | ATSRDGATNEKLF
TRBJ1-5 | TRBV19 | ASSFGTGQNQPQH
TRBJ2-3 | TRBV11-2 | ASRETGTSRADTQY
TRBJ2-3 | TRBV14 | ASSHWTASDTQY
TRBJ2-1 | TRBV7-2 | ASSFLSVGSRGEQF
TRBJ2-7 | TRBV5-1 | ASSSSSGGLSYEQY
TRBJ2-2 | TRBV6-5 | ASSYYPNGELF
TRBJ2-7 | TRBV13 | ASSLRGQGSYEQY
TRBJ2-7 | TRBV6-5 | ASSHRQGWYEQY
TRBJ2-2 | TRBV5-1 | ASSSDRYTGELF
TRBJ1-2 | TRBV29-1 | SVEEVEGRQGAFYGYT
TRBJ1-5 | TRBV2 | ASNQGGQPQH
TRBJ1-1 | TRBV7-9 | ASSFGGANEAF
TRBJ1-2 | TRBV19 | ASSIGAANYGYT
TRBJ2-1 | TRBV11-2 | ASSHVDGNEQF